Below, one T cell receptor beta chain is given with its context. Its antigen is unidentified. The data were produced by immunoSEQ multiplex PCR, yet TCRdb's version contains in-frame clones alone and is incomplete. The table includes about 18,000 clones, more than 75% detected once. The data were taken from a study of neoadjuvant nivolumab and ipilimumab in lung cancer. Study-level findings and limits: TCR richness and clonality were higher in tumors than adjacent uninvolved lung. Pathologic regression was not significantly tied to TCR clonality. From pretherapy to surgery, tumor richness and clonality rose with dual therapy.

This CDR3 is 15 amino acids long. The germline V and J ends were trimmed by 0 bases and 3 bases, with 10 bases remaining between them. Germline V gene data show CDR1 as SGHKS and CDR2 as YYEKEE (reference sequence). The TCR sequence derives from an adult with non-small cell lung cancer. The V gene is TRBV5-5, the J gene TRBJ1-5, with unresolved D. The sequences come from tumor tissue, collected after neoadjuvant nivolumab, alone or with ipilimumab, at or shortly before surgery. CDR3 sequence (DNA): TGTGCCAGCAGCTTGGCCCTATACCCCAATCAGCCCCAGCATTTT. Amino acid sequence: CASSLALYPNQPQHF.